The entry below gives a single T cell receptor (beta chain) sequence along with its context. CDR3 length equals 16 residues. Germline CDR1 reads MNHEY; CDR2 reads SVGAGI. The V gene lost 2 bases and the J gene lost 0 bases, with 8 bases spanning the gap. These data belong to a study of PD-L1 blockade in urothelial cancer. Study overall: The year 2014 saw patients start atezolizumab, 1,200 mg intravenously every 3 weeks. Researchers found blood samples held a median of roughly 140,000 T cells.

Time point noted: pretreatment peripheral blood. Each patient gave between 1 and 8 samples, pretreatment and on-treatment. The templates were synthetic TCR analogs, and they were spiked into each PCR. TCRdb's copy holds only in-frame clones and misses some; the assay was immunoSEQ multiplex PCR. The sample shows about 52,000 clones, around 84% of them seen only once. The J gene is TRBJ2-6, the V gene TRBV6-5, with D unclear. The sequence came from a man between 50 and 59 years old with urothelial cancer. Source: PBMCs, taken around atezolizumab (anti-PD-L1) treatment. In DNA, the CDR3 is TGTGCCAGCAGTTACCTAATGAGCTCTGGGGCCAACGTCCTGACTTTC. Protein: CASSYLMSSGANVLTF.